The 21 T cell receptor beta chains in this list originate from one sample, sequenced in a study of beta chain features in type 1 diabetes. Expressed TCRB transcripts got sequenced, as all isolated RNA was reverse transcribed. TCRdb keeps only in-frame clones here, not all; method: immunoSEQ multiplex PCR. Of about 220,000 clones in the sample, approximately 10% are singletons; the top ten hold 1% to 1.5%. The sequencing sample was made of central memory CD4+ T cells from blood. The receptors shown here come from a young man in good health.

This clone was counted a few times. This chain uses TRBV19 with TRBJ1-1; TRBD1 aligns across 8 bases. Germline CDR1 LNHDA, CDR2 SQIVND (reference sequence). The trim removed 6 bases at V and 4 bases at J, leaving 4 bases unmatched. CDR3 length: 13 amino acids. CDR3 sequence reads: CASRRQGITEAFF. CDR3 DNA sequence: TGTGCCAGTAGAAGACAGGGGATCACTGAAGCTTTCTTT.

V and J are TRBV7-8 and TRBJ2-3; 11 positions agree with TRBD2. After removal of 1 base from V and 0 bases from J, the junction contained 6 bases not matched to a gene. The germline gives CDR1 SGHVS, CDR2 FQNEAQ. CDR3 length: 18 amino acids. CDR3 in amino acids: CASSLVTTSGTSTDTQYF. The CDR3 DNA reads as TGTGCCAGCAGCTTAGTTACGACTAGCGGGACTAGCACAGATACGCAGTATTTT.

This clone was counted at least ten times. The chain recombines TRBV5-4 with TRBJ2-5; 12 positions agree with TRBD2. The CDR3 has 18 amino acids. The V gene's germline CDR1 is SGHNT and CDR2 YYREEE (reference sequence). V lost 4 bases, J lost 4 bases, and 14 bases stayed unmatched. The CDR3 DNA is TGTGCCAGCAGCCTGGGGACTAGCGGGCCCGACAGTGGAGAGACCCAGTACTTC. This encodes CASSLGTSGPDSGETQYF.

This chain uses TRBV6-6 with TRBJ1-1; TRBD1 matches at 7 bases. The ends lost 7 bases at V and 1 base at J; junction bases unmatched: 9. CDR3 size: 15 residues. CDR1 and CDR2 (germline): MNHNY, SVGAGI (reference sequence). CDR3 in amino acids: CASTGTEIWNTEAFF. DNA for the CDR3: TGTGCCAGCACCGGGACAGAGATATGGAACACTGAAGCTTTCTTT.

In its sample, this clone was seen many times. V gene TRBV5-1 combines with J gene TRBJ2-3, with D maybe TRBD1 (6 bases). The germline V gene encodes CDR1 SGHRS and CDR2 YFSETQ. V was trimmed by 0 bases and J by 0 bases, leaving 11 bases between them. This CDR3 comprises 16 residues. DNA for the CDR3: TGCGCCAGCAGCTTGGGACAGGCGGTCAGCACAGATACGCAGTATTTT. Translation gives CASSLGQAVSTDTQYF.

This chain links TRBV29-1 with TRBJ2-5, with D uncertain. This CDR3 spans 13 amino acids. Germline V gene sequence: CDR1 SQVTM, CDR2 ANQGSEA. V lost 2 bases and J 4 bases, leaving 11 bases between the germline ends. The CDR3 nucleotides are TGCAGCGTTGAACTGAACTCTGGAGAGACCCAGTACTTC. Its protein is CSVELNSGETQYF.

The V gene is TRBV6-1, the J gene TRBJ2-7; 13 bases are a match to TRBD2. With V trimmed by 5 bases and J by 4 bases, 2 bases remained unmatched. This CDR3 comprises 14 residues. Germline CDR1 is MNHNS and CDR2 is SASEGT. The CDR3 sequence: CASSTSGRAYEQYF. In nucleotides, the CDR3 is TGTGCCAGCAGTACTAGCGGGAGGGCTTACGAGCAGTACTTC.

This chain links TRBV29-1 with TRBJ1-1; D uncertain. Between the trimmed V and J ends, which lost 3 bases and 2 bases, there was a span of 10 bases. This CDR3 has 13 residues. Germline lookup yields CDR1 SQVTM and CDR2 ANQGSEA. The CDR3 DNA reads as TGCAGCGTTGATGAACACCTAAACACTGAAGCTTTCTTT. It specifies CSVDEHLNTEAFF.

This clone was counted a few times. The chain couples TRBV10-3 to TRBJ1-2; D is unclear. CDR3 size: 13 residues. Trimming shortened V by 2 bases and J by 8 bases, and 12 bases separated the two germline ends. Germline loops: CDR1 ENHRY, CDR2 SYGVKD. This CDR3 is CAISEAHSGGYTF. The CDR3 DNA reads as TGTGCCATCAGTGAGGCCCATAGTGGGGGCTACACCTTC.

This chain links TRBV5-3 with TRBJ2-7, with 7 bases identical to TRBD1. TRBV5-3 is annotated as an ORF whose role is uncertain. With V trimmed by 4 bases and J by 1 base, 14 bases remained unmatched. The CDR3 loop spans 17 amino acids. The CDR3 nucleotides read TGTGCCAGAAGCCAGTCGAGGGCCAGGGGGACATCCTACGAGCAGTACTTC. Translating gives CARSQSRARGTSYEQYF.

The rearrangement links TRBV30 to TRBJ2-1; D uncertain. The CDR3 runs 14 residues. V was clipped by 8 bases and J by 5 bases, with 19 bases between them. CDR1 and CDR2 (germline): GTSNPN, SVGIG (reference sequence). This CDR3 is CAGANRQSNNEQFF. In DNA form, the CDR3 reads TGTGCCGGAGCGAACCGGCAATCGAACAATGAGCAGTTCTTC.

This chain uses TRBV11-2 with TRBJ2-1; 9 positions match TRBD2. The CDR3 runs 14 residues. Germline V gene lookup returns CDR1 SGHAT and CDR2 FQNNGV. After removal of 5 bases from V and 8 bases from J, the junction contained 7 bases not matched to a gene. CDR3 bases: TGTGCCAGCAGCCCCGGGACTAGCTGGCATGAGCAGTTCTTC. It codes for CASSPGTSWHEQFF.

The chain is built from TRBV7-2 and TRBJ2-5, with D possibly being TRBD2 (6 bases). The V gene's germline CDR1 is SGHTA and CDR2 FQGNSA. Trimming took off 3 bases at V and 5 bases at J, with 13 bases between the two ends. This CDR3 comprises 14 residues. The CDR3 nucleotides are TGTGCCAGCAGCTTTCCGCACCGGGGGGAGACCCAGTACTTC. It specifies CASSFPHRGETQYF.

The rearrangement uses TRBV29-1 and TRBJ2-7; 9 nucleotides match TRBD1. The CDR3 runs to 16 residues. Germline lookup yields CDR1 SQVTM and CDR2 ANQGSEA. With V trimmed by 0 bases and J by 7 bases, 13 bases remained unmatched. The CDR3 sequence is CSVEDSRGTGKSEQYF. The CDR3 region has the DNA TGCAGCGTTGAAGATAGTCGGGGGACAGGGAAAAGTGAGCAGTACTTC.

Comment on this clone: This may come from a read error, since a much larger clone is one base off. The sample carries other DNA sequences with the same CDR3. This chain connects TRBV7-9 to TRBJ2-1, with D unclear. The V end was cut by 3 bases, the J end by 4 bases, with 4 bases between. CDR3 length: 12 amino acids. Germline V lookup: CDR1 SEHNR, CDR2 FQNEAQ (reference sequence). CDR3 in DNA: TGTGCCAGCAGCTTGGGGTACAATGAGCAGTTCTTC. This sequence encodes CASSLGYNEQFF.

This clone was seen repeatedly, ten times or more. Here the CDR3 reads CASSPVTAGGGYTF. In DNA, the CDR3 is TGTGCCAGCAGCCCGGTCACGGCAGGGGGAGGCTACACCTTC. The chain couples TRBV7-2 to TRBJ1-2; 7 positions agree with TRBD1. The CDR3 is made up of 14 amino acids. CDR1 is SGHTA and CDR2 is FQGNSA in the germline V gene. V trimming: 5 bases; J trimming: 8 bases; junction bases outside the gene matches: 11.

V gene TRBV30 combines with J gene TRBJ2-7, with D maybe TRBD2 (5 bases). There are 15 residues in the CDR3. The ends were cut back, 0 bases at V and 2 bases at J, with 14 bases in the middle. The germline gives CDR1 GTSNPN, CDR2 SVGIG (reference sequence). CDR3 DNA sequence: TGTGCCTGGAGTGTAGGGTGGGAGCCTACCTACGAGCAGTACTTC. Translated: CAWSVGWEPTYEQYF.

This chain connects TRBV2 to TRBJ2-5; unclear D gene. CDR1 and CDR2 (germline): SNHLY, FYNNEI. With 0 bases removed from V and 2 bases from J, the gap between germline ends came to 10 bases. The CDR3 totals 15 residues. DNA for the CDR3: TGTGCCAGCAGTGAAGCTTCGGACGGTCAAGAGACCCAGTACTTC. It specifies CASSEASDGQETQYF.

This clone was seen a handful of times. This sequence joins TRBV4-2 and TRBJ2-7; D gene uncertain. This CDR3 has 16 residues. Germline CDR1 LGHNA, CDR2 YNFKEQ. Trimming pared 2 bases from V and 1 base from J, leaving 15 bases between. The CDR3 DNA reads as TGTGCCAGCAGCCAAAATCTAGGTGGGATTTCCTACGAGCAGTACTTC. Residues: CASSQNLGGISYEQYF.

This chain links TRBV27 with TRBJ1-2, with D uncertain. V dropped 4 bases and J dropped 8 bases, with 14 bases sitting between them. CDR1 and CDR2 from the germline V gene are MNHEY and SMNVEV (reference sequence). CDR3 length equals 13 residues. CDR3 sequence (DNA): TGTGCCAGCAGTTCACAGAATAAAGGAGGCTACACCTTC. It translates to CASSSQNKGGYTF.

This clone showed up many times. The rearrangement joins TRBV28 to TRBJ1-2; D not resolved. Germline CDR1 reads MDHEN; CDR2 reads SYDVKM. V lost 4 bases to trimming and J lost 8 bases, with 20 bases between them. CDR3 length equals 15 residues. In DNA, the CDR3 is TGTGCCAGCAGTTCCCCCGGACTAAGAGGAGCCGGCTACACCTTC. Translated, it gives CASSSPGLRGAGYTF.